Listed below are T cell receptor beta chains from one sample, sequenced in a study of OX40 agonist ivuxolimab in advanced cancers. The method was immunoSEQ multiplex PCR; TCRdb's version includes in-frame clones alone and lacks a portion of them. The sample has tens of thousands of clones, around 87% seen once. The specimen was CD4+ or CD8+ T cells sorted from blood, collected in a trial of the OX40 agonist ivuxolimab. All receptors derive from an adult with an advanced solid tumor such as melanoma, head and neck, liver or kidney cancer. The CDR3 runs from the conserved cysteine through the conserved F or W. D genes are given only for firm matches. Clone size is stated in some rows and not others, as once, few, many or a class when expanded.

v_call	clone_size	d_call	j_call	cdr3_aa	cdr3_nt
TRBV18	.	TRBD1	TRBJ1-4	CASSPDRANEKLFF	TGTGCCAGCTCACCGGACAGGGCCAATGAAAAACTGTTTTTT
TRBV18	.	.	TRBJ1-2	CASSPWEQRLANYGYTF	TGTGCCAGCTCACCATGGGAACAGAGACTAGCTAACTATGGCTACACCTTC
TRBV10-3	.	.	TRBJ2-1	CAISEPGLSTNEQFF	TGTGCCATCAGTGAGCCGGGACTTTCCACCAATGAGCAGTTCTTC
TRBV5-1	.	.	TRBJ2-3	CASGGATSTDTQYF	TGCGCCAGTGGGGGAGCAACTAGCACAGATACGCAGTATTTT
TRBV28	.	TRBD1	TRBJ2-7	CASTPPSGQGPYEQYF	TGTGCCAGCACCCCACCCTCTGGACAGGGACCATACGAGCAGTACTTC
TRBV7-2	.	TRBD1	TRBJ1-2	CASSSDRGGGYTF	TGTGCCAGCAGCTCGGACAGGGGAGGCGGCTACACCTTC
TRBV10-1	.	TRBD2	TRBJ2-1	CASSAQLAGNEQFF	TGCGCCAGCAGTGCCCAACTAGCGGGAAATGAGCAGTTCTTC
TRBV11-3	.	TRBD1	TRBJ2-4	CASSPGQGEPKNIQYF	TGTGCCAGCAGCCCGGGACAGGGGGAACCCAAAAACATTCAGTACTTC
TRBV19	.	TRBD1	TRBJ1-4	CASSVPTGGDEKLFF	TGTGCCAGTAGTGTACCGACAGGGGGAGATGAAAAACTGTTTTTT
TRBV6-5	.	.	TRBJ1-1	CASSRKGRGTEAFF	TGTGCCAGCAGTAGAAAGGGGCGCGGCACTGAAGCTTTCTTT
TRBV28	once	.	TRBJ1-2	CASTLGGAVNYGYTF	TGTGCCAGCACCCTCGGGGGGGCAGTCAACTATGGCTACACCTTC
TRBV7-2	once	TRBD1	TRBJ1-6	CASNRDRESPLHF	TGTGCCAGCAACCGAGACAGGGAATCACCCCTCCACTTT
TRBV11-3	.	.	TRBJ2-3	CASSFNREADTQYF	TGTGCCAGCAGCTTCAACAGGGAAGCAGATACGCAGTATTTT
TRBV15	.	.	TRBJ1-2	CATSSRGIDGYTF	TGTGCCACCAGCTCCCGTGGGATAGACGGCTACACCTTC
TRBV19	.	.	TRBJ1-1	CASSKTHIWTNTEAFF	TGTGCCAGTAGTAAGACGCACATTTGGACAAACACTGAAGCTTTCTTT
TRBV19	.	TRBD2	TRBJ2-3	CASSIDSPTSGRDTQYF	TGTGCCAGTAGTATAGACTCCCCAACTAGCGGGCGAGATACGCAGTATTTT
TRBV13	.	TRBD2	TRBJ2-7	CASSLVRLAGVEKYF	TGTGCCAGCAGCTTAGTTCGACTAGCGGGAGTGGAAAAGTACTTC
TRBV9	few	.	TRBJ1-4	CASGRGRGEKLFF	TGTGCCAGCGGTAGGGGCCGGGGGGAAAAACTGTTTTTT
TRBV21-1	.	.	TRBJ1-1	CASSTGMGVGATEAFF	TGTGCCAGCAGCACAGGCATGGGGGTGGGGGCCACTGAAGCTTTCTTT
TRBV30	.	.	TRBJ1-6	CAWDRGVKSPLHF	TGTGCCTGGGACCGAGGGGTAAAGTCACCCCTCCACTTT
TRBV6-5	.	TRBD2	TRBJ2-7	CASSPFGLASEQYF	TGTGCCAGCAGCCCTTTCGGACTAGCGAGCGAGCAGTACTTC
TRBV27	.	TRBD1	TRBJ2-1	CASSLWTGGSYNEQFF	TGTGCCAGCAGTTTATGGACAGGGGGATCTTACAATGAGCAGTTCTTC